The clone carrying this T cell receptor (beta chain) was seen more than once but under ten times. These data originate in a study of blood T cell repertoires in COVID-19. Background on the study: COVID-19 samples, acute and convalescent, were from the United States, Italy and Spain.

Looked up from germline, CDR1 is MNHNY and CDR2 is SVGAGI (reference sequence). The CDR3 spans 13 residues. V was cut by 6 bases and J by 2 bases, with 10 bases left in between. Sequencing was performed with immunoSEQ multiplex PCR; in TCRdb, only in-frame clones are kept and a portion is missing. The sample comprises approximately 160,000 clones, 75% to 90% of which are singletons, and approximately 10% rests with the top ten. The chain employs TRBV6-6 and TRBJ1-2; possibly TRBD1 for D (5 bases). The specimen was peripheral blood. The clonotype comes from a human donor in a cohort sampled during active COVID-19. CDR3 in DNA: TGTGCCAGCAGCTACGGGGCGAACTATGGCTACACCTTC. Residues: CASSYGANYGYTF.